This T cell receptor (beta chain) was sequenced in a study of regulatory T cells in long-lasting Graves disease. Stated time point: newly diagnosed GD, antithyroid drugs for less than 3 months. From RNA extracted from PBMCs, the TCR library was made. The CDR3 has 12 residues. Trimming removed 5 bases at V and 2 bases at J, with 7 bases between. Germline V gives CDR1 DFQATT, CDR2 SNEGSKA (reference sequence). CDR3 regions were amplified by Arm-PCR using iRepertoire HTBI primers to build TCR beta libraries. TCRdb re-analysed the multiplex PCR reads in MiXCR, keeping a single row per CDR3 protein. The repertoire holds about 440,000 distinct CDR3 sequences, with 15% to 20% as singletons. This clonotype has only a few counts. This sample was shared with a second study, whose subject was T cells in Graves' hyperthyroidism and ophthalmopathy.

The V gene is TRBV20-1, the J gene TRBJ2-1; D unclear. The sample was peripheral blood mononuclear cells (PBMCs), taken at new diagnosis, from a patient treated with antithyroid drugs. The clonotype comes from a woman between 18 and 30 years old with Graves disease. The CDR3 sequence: CSAVGTYNEQFF. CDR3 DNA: TGCAGTGCTGTAGGGACCTACAATGAGCAGTTCTTC.